The 26 T cell receptor beta chains given below trace back to one sample, sequenced in a study of T-cell memory formation after mild COVID-19. TCRdb fed the 5' RACE reads into MiXCR, producing one record per CDR3 protein. Among 120,000 to 150,000 distinct CDR3 sequences, under 7% were seen once, and the ten largest hold approximately 2.1%. The specimen sequenced was PBMCs or a T cell subset sorted from them (not recorded which). These receptors all stem from an adult woman who had mild COVID-19 (a few samples of this study predate the infection). Cell type and time point are not known.

V and J are TRBV5-1 and TRBJ1-6; D remains ambiguous. V was shortened by 3 bases and J by 0 bases, with 10 bases between the two germline ends. This CDR3 has 16 residues. In germline, CDR1 is SGHRS, CDR2 YFSETQ. The CDR3 protein is CASSSNLFSYNSPLHF. In nucleotides, the CDR3 is TGCGCCAGCAGCTCTAACCTATTCTCCTATAATTCACCCCTCCACTTT.

In this sample, this clonotype turned up many times. J is TRBJ2-1 and V is TRBV7-2, with 8 positions matching TRBD2. The CDR3 spans 14 residues. J lost 9 bases, V lost 8 bases, and 12 bases had no gene match. The V gene's germline CDR1 is SGHTA and CDR2 FQGNSA. The CDR3 loop is CASQRSSGSSEQFF. The DNA for the CDR3 is TGTGCCAGCCAAAGGTCTAGCGGGTCGAGTGAGCAGTTCTTC.

The V call is TRBV11-1, the J call TRBJ1-3, with D perhaps TRBD1 (5 bases). CDR3 length equals 18 residues. V gave up 2 bases and J gave up 0 bases, with 17 bases separating them. CDR1 is SGHAT and CDR2 is FQDESV in the germline V gene (reference sequence). CDR3 sequence (DNA): TGTGCCAGCAGCTTATGGGACCGCGGGGAATTCTCTGGAAACACCATATATTTT. The encoded protein is CASSLWDRGEFSGNTIYF.

This chain connects TRBV6-2 or TRBV6-3 to TRBJ1-1, with D perhaps matching TRBD1 (6 bases). The germline V and J ends were trimmed by 0 bases and 1 base, with 9 bases remaining between them. Germline V CDR1 and CDR2: MNHEY, SVGEGT. The CDR3 sequence is 15 residues long. CDR3 nucleotides: TGTGCCAGCAGTTACTCGGGACACAGGAACACTGAAGCTTTCTTT. It specifies CASSYSGHRNTEAFF.

This clonotype was counted ten times or more. The V and J genes are TRBV5-6 and TRBJ2-1, with D unresolved. V was cut by 2 bases and J by 9 bases, with 12 bases left in between. In germline, CDR1 is SGHDT, CDR2 YYEEEE. CDR3 length equals 13 residues. The CDR3 region has the DNA TGTGCCAGCAGCTTCAATTTTTATGGTGAGCAGTTCTTC. As protein: CASSFNFYGEQFF.

This clonotype was seen only a few times. The CDR3 nucleotides read TGTGCCAGCACCCCTAGTGGTAGCGGGAGTGAAGGAGCCAAAAACATTCAGTACTTC. It encodes CASTPSGSGSEGAKNIQYF. The chain employs TRBV7-8 and TRBJ2-4; 9 nucleotides agree with TRBD2. The CDR3 length is 19 residues. Per germline, CDR1 SGHVS and CDR2 FQNEAQ. V gave up 7 bases and J gave up 0 bases; unmatched junction bases: 16.

The sample holds a few counts of this clonotype. The gene calls are TRBV30 and TRBJ2-7; 11 nucleotides match TRBD1. J was trimmed by 5 bases and V by 3 bases; bases with no gene match: 9. This CDR3 spans 15 amino acids. Germline V gene lookup returns CDR1 GTSNPN and CDR2 SVGIG (reference sequence). Here the CDR3 DNA reads TGTGCCTGGAGAACAGGGACAGGGGGGAGGAACGAGCAGTACTTC. Encoded protein: CAWRTGTGGRNEQYF.

This clonotype was seen a handful of times. In nucleotides, the CDR3 is TGCAGTGCTAGAGATGGGGGGGCGATAGCTTTCTTT. Encoded protein: CSARDGGAIAFF. The chain employs TRBV20-1 and TRBJ1-1, with TRBD1 as a possible D gene (6 bases). The CDR3 consists of 12 residues. CDR1 and CDR2 from the germline V gene are DFQATT and SNEGSKA (reference sequence). V lost 0 bases to trimming and J lost 10 bases, with 12 bases between them.

This clonotype has just a few counts. The chain couples TRBV10-3 to TRBJ1-1; D is possibly TRBD1 (5 bases). The ends were cut back, 1 base at V and 8 bases at J, with 17 bases in the middle. The CDR3 contains 15 residues. Germline V CDR1 and CDR2: ENHRY, SYGVKD. CDR3 sequence: CAISEWGSRGREAFF. CDR3 DNA sequence: TGTGCCATCAGTGAGTGGGGATCGAGGGGACGCGAAGCTTTCTTT.

The sample holds many counts of this clonotype. The chain has TRBV20-1 and TRBJ1-1; 7 bases are a match to TRBD1. The CDR3 runs to 15 residues. CDR1 and CDR2 from the germline V gene are DFQATT and SNEGSKA (reference sequence). V lost 0 bases, J lost 3 bases, and 7 bases stayed unmatched. The CDR3 bases are TGCAGTGCTAGAGATGCTTTCAGGGGGGACACTGAAGCTTTCTTT. Encoded protein: CSARDAFRGDTEAFF.

This clonotype was observed at least ten times. The chain recombines TRBV29-1 with TRBJ2-1; 8 positions agree with TRBD2. In germline, CDR1 is SQVTM, CDR2 ANQGSEA. The CDR3 has 16 amino acids. The ends lost 1 base at V and 7 bases at J; junction bases unmatched: 12. CDR3 protein: CSVEGTGGARTNEQFF. The DNA for the CDR3 is TGCAGCGTTGAAGGGACGGGGGGGGCCAGGACAAATGAGCAGTTCTTC.

A remark on this clonotype: Compared with germline, one end of the junction differs, possibly owing to a read error. The rearrangement links TRBV18 to TRBJ1-2; TRBD1 matches 7 bases. CDR1 KGHSH and CDR2 LQKENI come from the germline V gene. This CDR3 has 15 amino acids. Here the CDR3 reads CSSSPRDSYNYGYTF. The DNA for the CDR3 is TGTTCCAGCTCACCCCGGGACAGCTATAACTATGGCTACACCTTC.

This clonotype was seen only a few times. The gene calls are TRBV7-6 and TRBJ2-1; D is unclear. Trimming pared 5 bases from V and 5 bases from J, leaving 7 bases between. This CDR3 has 12 amino acids. The germline V gene encodes CDR1 SGHVS and CDR2 FNYEAQ. DNA for the CDR3: TGTGCCAGCAGCGGCGGCGACAATGAGCAGTTCTTC. Protein sequence: CASSGGDNEQFF. Full variable domain (missing parts from reference TRBV7-6 and TRBJ2-1): GAGVSQSPRYKVTKRGQDVALRCDPISGHVSLYWYRQALGQGPEFLTYFNYEAQQDKSGLPNDRFSAERPEGSISTLTIQRTEQRDSAMYRCASSGGDNEQFFGPGTRLTVL.

This rearrangement joins TRBV7-8 to TRBJ1-5, with 7 bases fitting TRBD1. The CDR3 contains 15 residues. From germline, CDR1 is SGHVS and CDR2 FQNEAQ. The junction had 8 bases not matched to a gene; V was cut back by 2 bases and J by 7 bases. CDR3 coding DNA: TGTGCCAGCAGCTTAAGGGACAGTCGGGGGCAGCCCCAGCATTTT. Translation gives CASSLRDSRGQPQHF.

This clonotype occurred many times. The chain is built from TRBV20-1 and TRBJ2-1; weak D call: TRBD2 (7 bases). Germline assignment: CDR1 DFQATT and CDR2 SNEGSKA (reference sequence). The CDR3 length is 18 residues. Trimming left V 2 bases short and J 9 bases short, with 29 bases between. The CDR3 protein is CSARSFGREGGLFGEQFF. Here the CDR3 DNA reads TGCAGTGCTAGATCCTTTGGTAGGGAGGGGGGGCTTTTTGGTGAGCAGTTCTTC.

The rearrangement joins TRBV12-3 or TRBV12-4 to TRBJ1-2; 8 bases align to TRBD1. This CDR3 is 14 amino acids long. V shed 6 bases and J 3 bases; nucleotides not matched to a gene: 6. In DNA form, the CDR3 reads TGTGCCAGCAGCGGACAGGGTCGGGACTATGGCTACACCTTC. Protein product: CASSGQGRDYGYTF.

The rearrangement uses TRBV7-2 and TRBJ2-7; TRBD1 might be the D (5 bases). Trimming removed 2 bases from V and 2 bases from J, with 16 bases in between. The CDR3 covers 16 residues. From germline, CDR1 is SGHTA and CDR2 FQGNSA. The CDR3 region is CASSLRGDSKAYEQYF. The CDR3 nucleotides are TGTGCCAGCAGCTTAAGGGGTGACAGCAAAGCCTACGAGCAGTACTTC.

This clonotype was counted between two and nine times. This chain joins TRBV7-9 and TRBJ2-5; D unclear. The germline CDR1 and CDR2 sequences are SEHNR and FQNEAQ (reference sequence). Trimming left V 5 bases short and J 3 bases short, with 4 bases between. The CDR3 extends over 11 amino acids. For the CDR3, the DNA is TGTGCCAGCAGCAGGAAAGAGACCCAGTACTTC. Translated, it gives CASSRKETQYF.

V and J are TRBV5-1 and TRBJ2-1; D tentatively reads TRBD1 or TRBD2 (5 bases each). The CDR3 extends over 13 amino acids. Germline CDR1 and CDR2: SGHRS and YFSETQ. Trimming removed 5 bases at V and 6 bases at J, with 12 bases between. The CDR3 sequence: CASRDSGRNEQFF. CDR3 DNA: TGCGCCAGCAGAGATTCGGGGCGCAATGAGCAGTTCTTC.

This clonotype was seen many times. V usage is TRBV29-1 and J usage is TRBJ2-7; 7 nucleotides match TRBD1. CDR1 and CDR2 from the germline V gene are SQVTM and ANQGSEA. The ends lost 4 bases at V and 5 bases at J; junction bases unmatched: 14. The CDR3 contains 15 residues. CDR3 loop: CSVVGRGTFGNEQYF. In nucleotides, the CDR3 is TGCAGCGTTGTCGGCAGGGGGACCTTTGGGAACGAGCAGTACTTC.

This chain joins TRBV5-1 and TRBJ1-1, with D tentatively TRBD1 (5 bases). This CDR3 is 11 amino acids long. V was pared by 0 bases and J by 8 bases, with 5 bases between. CDR1 is SGHRS, CDR2 YFSETQ, per germline. The CDR3 spells CASSLDREAFF. The CDR3 DNA reads TGCGCCAGCAGCTTGGACAGGGAAGCTTTCTTT.

J is TRBJ1-2 and V is TRBV6-2 or TRBV6-3; D might be TRBD1 (6 bases). The CDR3 has 16 amino acids. Looked up from germline, CDR1 is MNHEY and CDR2 is SVGEGT. Deletions cut 7 bases from V and 4 bases from J, with 22 bases between. This CDR3 reads CASNPRDTTISYGYTF. CDR3 nucleotides: TGTGCCAGCAATCCCCGGGACACCACAATTTCCTATGGCTACACCTTC.

This chain joins TRBV7-2 and TRBJ1-3, with unresolved D. The V end lost 2 bases, the J end lost 8 bases, and 4 bases lay between the germline ends. The germline V gene has CDR1 SGHTA and CDR2 FQGNSA. The CDR3 covers 11 residues. The CDR3 reads CASSLSDTIYF. In DNA, the CDR3 is TGTGCCAGCAGCTTATCGGACACCATATATTTT.

The chain employs TRBV4-2 and TRBJ2-2, with TRBD2 matching 7 bases. From germline, CDR1 is LGHNA and CDR2 YNFKEQ. The CDR3 is 15 residues long. J lost 7 bases, V lost 1 base, and 6 bases had no gene match. For the CDR3, the DNA is TGTGCCAGCAGCCAAGGGACTAGTAGGGGCGGGGAGCTGTTTTTT. Translated: CASSQGTSRGGELFF.

The rearrangement uses TRBV14 and TRBJ1-1; a weak D match, TRBD1 (6 bases). Germline-derived CDR1 and CDR2 are SGHDN and FVKESK. The germline V and J ends were trimmed by 0 bases and 4 bases, with 24 bases remaining between them. The CDR3 is 19 residues long. As DNA, the CDR3 is TGTGCCAGCAGCCAAGAGGAAAGGGCCAGGGGCCTTGGGGGCACTGAAGCTTTCTTT. This sequence encodes CASSQEERARGLGGTEAFF.

This clonotype was detected a few times. V gene TRBV12-3 or TRBV12-4 combines with J gene TRBJ1-4, with D tentatively TRBD1 (6 bases). V was cut by 6 bases and J by 5 bases, with 10 bases left in between. The CDR3 has 13 residues. CDR3 sequence reads: CASRKQGNEKLFF. Written as DNA, the CDR3 is TGTGCCAGCAGAAAACAGGGAAATGAAAAACTGTTTTTT.